These 30 T cell receptor beta chains were sequenced from one sample in a study of beta chain features in type 1 diabetes. Study findings and constraints: A moderate, significant TCRB CDR3 shortening appeared in type 1 diabetes across four CD4+ subsets.

The antigens of these receptors remain unknown. The sequenced template was cDNA made from the entire isolated RNA. Generated by immunoSEQ multiplex PCR, the TCRdb table keeps only in-frame clones and is missing some. The sample has some 170,000 clones, approximately 62% seen once; the top ten hold about 0.089%. The sample comprised naive CD4+ T cells from blood. These receptor sequences come from a man aged 25 to 40 with type 1 diabetes.

This clone was found a few times. The V gene is TRBV4-1, the J gene TRBJ2-7, with D possibly being TRBD1 (5 bases). The CDR3 is 15 residues long. Germline V CDR1 and CDR2: MGHRA, YSYEKL. Trimming stripped 1 base from V and 3 bases from J, with 13 bases between. The CDR3 protein is CASSQGQGEVYEQYF. The CDR3 DNA follows: TGCGCCAGCAGCCAAGGTCAGGGCGAAGTCTACGAGCAGTACTTC.

This clone was seen only once. The chain uses TRBV5-1 and TRBJ2-5; no clear D gene. The CDR3 has 14 amino acids. Germline CDR1 reads SGHRS; CDR2 reads YFSETQ. V was shortened by 6 bases and J by 1 base, with 13 bases between the two germline ends. CDR3: CASTLSTVQETQYF. CDR3 bases: TGCGCCAGCACCCTTTCTACAGTCCAAGAGACCCAGTACTTC. The variable domain in full, with the rest retrieved from reference TRBV5-1 and TRBJ2-5, is KAGVTQTPRYLIKTRGQQVTLSCSPISGHRSVSWYQQTPGQGLQFLFEYFSETQRNKGNFPGRFSGRQFSNSRSEMNVSTLELGDSALYLCASTLSTVQETQYFGPGTRLLVL.

The chain couples TRBV29-1 to TRBJ2-2; D is unresolved. The CDR3 has 12 amino acids. Per germline, CDR1 SQVTM and CDR2 ANQGSEA. V gave up 7 bases and J gave up 3 bases, with 9 bases separating them. DNA for the CDR3: TGCAGCGCCGAAGGATACACCGGGGAGCTGTTTTTT. It encodes CSAEGYTGELFF.

This clone appeared a few times. V is TRBV29-1 and J is TRBJ1-1; D might be TRBD1 (5 bases). The V gene's germline CDR1 is SQVTM and CDR2 ANQGSEA. The CDR3 has 13 amino acids. The V and J ends lost 6 bases and 5 bases respectively, with 16 bases between them. CDR3 sequence (DNA): TGCAGCGTAGCCGACAGATGGGGGACTGAAGCTTTCTTT. Residues: CSVADRWGTEAFF.

The chain joins TRBV7-2 to TRBJ2-3, with 7 bases aligning to TRBD2. The ends lost 5 bases at V and 0 bases at J; junction bases unmatched: 8. This CDR3 is 16 amino acids long. Germline CDR1 is SGHTA and CDR2 is FQGNSA. CDR3 loop: CASSPAGDPSTDTQYF. In nucleotides, the CDR3 is TGTGCCAGCAGCCCCGCGGGGGACCCTAGCACAGATACGCAGTATTTT.

This rearrangement joins TRBV29-1 to TRBJ2-1; a weak D match, TRBD1 (6 bases). Trimming left V 4 bases short and J 1 base short, with 17 bases between. CDR3 length equals 16 residues. Germline CDR1 SQVTM, CDR2 ANQGSEA. The CDR3, as DNA: TGCAGCGTTGGGGATCCAGGGGTAGGGTCCTACAATGAGCAGTTCTTC. Amino acids: CSVGDPGVGSYNEQFF.

This clone has only a few counts. The chain employs TRBV30 and TRBJ1-5; D gene ambiguous. Trimming stripped 0 bases from V and 3 bases from J, with 3 bases between. The V gene's germline CDR1 is GTSNPN and CDR2 SVGIG (reference sequence). This CDR3 has 12 amino acids. CDR3: CAWSVNNQPQHF. The CDR3, as DNA: TGTGCCTGGAGTGTAAACAATCAGCCCCAGCATTTT.

This chain uses TRBV7-9 with TRBJ2-7; TRBD2 is a possible D gene (5 bases). Per the germline V gene, CDR1 is SEHNR and CDR2 is FQNEAQ (reference sequence). V gave up 6 bases and J gave up 1 base, with 16 bases separating them. The CDR3 contains 15 residues. The CDR3 protein is CASSTGNTLSYEQYF. The CDR3 nucleotides are TGTGCCAGCAGTACCGGGAACACCTTATCCTACGAGCAGTACTTC.

The V and J genes are TRBV30 and TRBJ1-5; D might be TRBD1 (5 bases). The V end lost 2 bases, the J end lost 1 base, and 9 bases lay between the germline ends. The CDR3 runs to 14 residues. Germline loops: CDR1 GTSNPN, CDR2 SVGIG (reference sequence). This chain's CDR3 is CAWSRGASNQPQHF. In DNA form, the CDR3 reads TGTGCCTGGAGTCGAGGGGCCAGCAATCAGCCCCAGCATTTT.

The chain employs TRBV14 and TRBJ2-6; perhaps D is TRBD1 or TRBD2 (5 bases each). The germline V and J ends were trimmed by 7 bases and 4 bases, with 17 bases remaining between them. CDR1 is SGHDN and CDR2 is FVKESK in the germline V gene. The CDR3 consists of 16 residues. This chain's CDR3 is CASTKEVGTGANVLTF. As DNA, the CDR3 is TGTGCCAGCACCAAAGAGGTCGGGACCGGGGCCAACGTCCTGACTTTC.

DNA of the CDR3: TGTGCCAGCTCACCACAGGGACAGGTGTCCTACAATGAGCAGTTCTTC. It translates to CASSPQGQVSYNEQFF. The genes are TRBV18 and TRBJ2-1; 8 bases agree with TRBD1. This CDR3 region has 16 residues. CDR1 and CDR2 (germline): KGHSH, LQKENI. With V trimmed by 1 base and J by 1 base, 3 bases remained unmatched.

The V gene is TRBV14, the J gene TRBJ2-6; no definite D call. Deletions cut 3 bases from V and 3 bases from J, with 3 bases between. The germline V gene encodes CDR1 SGHDN and CDR2 FVKESK. CDR3 length equals 13 residues. CDR3 DNA: TGTGCCAGCAGCCATCTTGGGGCCAACGTCCTGACTTTC. Translation gives CASSHLGANVLTF. Full variable domain (remainder filled in from reference TRBV14 and TRBJ2-6): EAGVTQFPSHSVIEKGQTVTLRCDPISGHDNLYWYRRVMGKEIKFLLHFVKESKQDESGMPNNRFLAERTGGTYSTLKVQPAELEDSGVYFCASSHLGANVLTFGAGSRLTVL.

This chain links TRBV27 with TRBJ1-5, with a possible D match to TRBD1 (6 bases). The CDR3 consists of 14 residues. Germline CDR1 and CDR2: MNHEY and SMNVEV (reference sequence). Trimming pared 4 bases from V and 4 bases from J, leaving 11 bases between. The CDR3 DNA sequence: TGTGCCAGCAGTTCCCCAGGGGAAAATCAGCCCCAGCATTTT. This codes for CASSSPGENQPQHF.

The gene calls are TRBV9 and TRBJ2-6; possibly TRBD2 for D (6 bases). Germline CDR1 is SGDLS and CDR2 is YYNGEE. V was trimmed by 0 bases and J by 7 bases, leaving 11 bases between them. The CDR3 consists of 15 residues. The CDR3 sequence is CASSVDGGEANVLTF. The DNA of the CDR3 is TGTGCCAGCAGCGTAGACGGGGGAGAAGCCAACGTCCTGACTTTC. Together with reference TRBV9 and TRBJ2-6, the CDR3 gives the full variable domain: DSGVTQTPKHLITATGQRVTLRCSPRSGDLSVYWYQQSLDQGLQFLIQYYNGEERAKGNILERFSAQQFPDLHSELNLSSLELGDSALYFCASSVDGGEANVLTFGAGSRLTVL.

The chain joins TRBV30 to TRBJ1-1, with no clear D. The ends were cut back, 3 bases at V and 5 bases at J, with 7 bases in the middle. Germline CDR1 reads GTSNPN; CDR2 reads SVGIG (reference sequence). CDR3 length: 11 amino acids. The CDR3 loop reads CAWRTFTEAFF. CDR3 bases: TGTGCCTGGAGGACTTTTACTGAAGCTTTCTTT.

This clone was recorded a few times. The chain has TRBV5-1 and TRBJ2-7; D remains ambiguous. Germline values: CDR1 SGHRS, CDR2 YFSETQ. V was trimmed by 0 bases and J by 2 bases, leaving 9 bases between them. This CDR3 is built from 14 residues. CDR3 DNA sequence: TGCGCCAGCAGCTTGGTATCACAGACCTACGAGCAGTACTTC. Its protein is CASSLVSQTYEQYF.

The V gene is TRBV29-1, the J gene TRBJ2-5, with D perhaps TRBD1 (6 bases). Germline V gives CDR1 SQVTM, CDR2 ANQGSEA. The V and J ends lost 7 bases and 3 bases respectively, with 9 bases between them. CDR3 size: 11 residues. DNA for the CDR3: TGCAGCGGCTACAGGGAAGAGACCCAGTACTTC. This codes for CSGYREETQYF.

The J gene is TRBJ2-3, the V gene TRBV4-3; 9 bases fit TRBD1. Germline V gene lookup returns CDR1 LGHNA and CDR2 YSLEER. The CDR3 sequence is 17 residues long. V lost 4 bases and J lost 2; bases outside the gene matches: 10. The chain's CDR3 is CASSRIRTGASTDTQYF. Here the CDR3 DNA reads TGCGCCAGCAGCCGAATTCGGACAGGGGCTTCCACAGATACGCAGTATTTT.

This clone was picked up a small number of times. The V gene is TRBV30, the J gene TRBJ2-5, with 7 nucleotides matching TRBD2. Germline CDR1 and CDR2: GTSNPN and SVGIG (reference sequence). The CDR3 loop spans 13 amino acids. Trimming removed 3 bases from V and 4 bases from J; junction bases left unmatched: 5. The CDR3 loop reads CAWRLTSIETQYF. Written as DNA, the CDR3 is TGTGCCTGGAGGCTGACTAGCATAGAGACCCAGTACTTC.

The table lists this clone with a few counts. The chain uses TRBV6-6 and TRBJ2-7; 8 nucleotides align to TRBD1. The CDR3 has 15 amino acids. Trimming took 8 bases from V and 7 from J; bases not matched to a gene: 16. Germline CDR1 MNHNY, CDR2 SVGAGI (reference sequence). The DNA of the CDR3 is TGTGCCAGCCGCCTCGCCGGACAGGGCTTAAGGGAGCAGTACTTC. The encoded protein is CASRLAGQGLREQYF.

This CDR3 reads CAWSVLGTQETQYF. CDR3 nucleotides: TGTGCCTGGAGTGTACTGGGCACCCAAGAGACCCAGTACTTC. This chain connects TRBV30 to TRBJ2-5, with unresolved D. The germline CDR1 and CDR2 sequences are GTSNPN and SVGIG (reference sequence). This CDR3 is built from 14 residues. The V end was cut by 0 bases, the J end by 1 base, with 9 bases between.

This sequence joins TRBV7-2 and TRBJ1-1, with D possibly TRBD1 on 5 matching bases. Trimming took 1 base from V and 0 from J, leaving 15 bases between them. CDR1 SGHTA and CDR2 FQGNSA come from the germline V gene. The CDR3 contains 17 residues. CDR3 sequence reads: CASSLVAGREVNTEAFF. Written as DNA, the CDR3 is TGTGCCAGCAGCTTAGTTGCAGGGAGGGAAGTGAACACTGAAGCTTTCTTT. Variable domain in full (rest from reference TRBV7-2 and TRBJ1-1): GAGVSQSPSNKVTEKGKDVELRCDPISGHTALYWYRQSLGQGLEFLIYFQGNSAPDKSGLPSDRFSAERTGGSVSTLTIQRTQQEDSAVYLCASSLVAGREVNTEAFFGQGTRLTVV.

V gene TRBV4-3 combines with J gene TRBJ2-5; D might be TRBD2 (5 bases). Trimming pared 0 bases from V and 0 bases from J, leaving 8 bases between. CDR1 is LGHNA and CDR2 is YSLEER in the germline V gene. The CDR3 is 15 residues long. The CDR3 spells CASSQDRGYQETQYF. CDR3 DNA sequence: TGCGCCAGCAGCCAAGATCGGGGTTACCAAGAGACCCAGTACTTC.

The chain uses TRBV20-1 and TRBJ1-4; 7 nucleotides align to TRBD1. CDR3 length: 11 residues. The trim removed 8 bases at V and 8 bases at J, leaving 5 bases unmatched. Germline V gene data show CDR1 as DFQATT and CDR2 as SNEGSKA (reference sequence). This CDR3 is CSPDRDEKLFF. DNA for the CDR3: TGCAGTCCTGACAGGGACGAAAAACTGTTTTTT.

The chain joins TRBV18 to TRBJ2-1; D unresolved. Trimming pared 6 bases from V and 6 bases from J, leaving 6 bases between. The CDR3 consists of 11 residues. Looked up from germline, CDR1 is KGHSH and CDR2 is LQKENI. In DNA form, the CDR3 reads TGTGCCAGCTCCCCAATCAATGAGCAGTTCTTC. This translates into CASSPINEQFF.

The chain combines TRBV4-3 with TRBJ2-3; 9 nucleotides align to TRBD1. The CDR3 is made up of 15 amino acids. Germline V gene sequence: CDR1 LGHNA, CDR2 YSLEER. The ends lost 3 bases at V and 5 bases at J; junction bases unmatched: 6. Here the CDR3 reads CASSQLQGAVDTQYF. The CDR3 DNA follows: TGCGCCAGCAGCCAGCTACAGGGGGCCGTAGATACGCAGTATTTT.

The genes are TRBV5-6 and TRBJ2-7; perhaps TRBD1 as D (6 bases). CDR3 length: 14 residues. Trimming took 4 bases from V and 4 from J, leaving 15 bases between them. The germline V gene has CDR1 SGHDT and CDR2 YYEEEE. As DNA, the CDR3 is TGTGCCAGCAGCCGAGAAATTACAGGGTACGAGCAGTACTTC. It encodes CASSREITGYEQYF.

This clone is a singleton in its sample. This chain connects TRBV9 to TRBJ2-5; 11 nucleotides agree with TRBD1. J gave up 6 bases and V 3 bases, and 13 bases lay outside the gene matches. The CDR3 is made up of 17 amino acids. CDR1 SGDLS and CDR2 YYNGEE come from the germline V gene. The CDR3 coding sequence is TGTGCCAGCAGCGGACCTCGGAGTAGGACAGGGGGCAAGACCCAGTACTTC. It specifies CASSGPRSRTGGKTQYF.

The chain carries TRBV29-1 and TRBJ2-5, with a tentative D call TRBD1 (5 bases). The CDR3 sequence is 11 residues long. Per the germline V gene, CDR1 is SQVTM and CDR2 is ANQGSEA. The ends were cut back, 4 bases at V and 3 bases at J, with 6 bases in the middle. For the CDR3, the DNA is TGCAGCGTTGTCAGGGAAGAGACCCAGTACTTC. It encodes CSVVREETQYF.

The chain employs TRBV4-3 and TRBJ2-5; D is unresolved. CDR1 is LGHNA and CDR2 is YSLEER in the germline V gene. This CDR3 is 13 amino acids long. V lost 3 bases, J lost 5 bases, and 10 bases lay in between. The CDR3 spells CASSQNVWETQYF. The CDR3 DNA reads TGCGCCAGCAGCCAGAACGTTTGGGAGACCCAGTACTTC.